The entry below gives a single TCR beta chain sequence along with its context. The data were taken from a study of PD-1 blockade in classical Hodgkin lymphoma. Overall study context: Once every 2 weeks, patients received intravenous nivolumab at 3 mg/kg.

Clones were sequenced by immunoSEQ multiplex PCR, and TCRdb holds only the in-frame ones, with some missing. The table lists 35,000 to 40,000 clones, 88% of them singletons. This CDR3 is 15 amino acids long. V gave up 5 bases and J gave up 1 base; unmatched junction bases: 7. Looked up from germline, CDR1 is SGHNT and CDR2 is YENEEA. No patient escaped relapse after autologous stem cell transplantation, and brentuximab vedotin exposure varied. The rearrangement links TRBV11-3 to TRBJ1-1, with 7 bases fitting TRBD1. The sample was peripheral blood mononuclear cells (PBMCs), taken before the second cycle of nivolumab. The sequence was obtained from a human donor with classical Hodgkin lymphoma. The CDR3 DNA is TGTGCCAGCAGCCCACGGGAGGGGGCGAACACTGAAGCTTTCTTT. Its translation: CASSPREGANTEAFF.